Below are 23 T cell receptor beta chains sequenced from a single sample in a study of spatial heterogeneity in lung cancer. Documented time point: sample taken at primary tumor resection. Whole RNA came from tumor, nontumor lung or frozen PBMC and was sequenced without being sorted. TCRdb processed the 5' RACE reads anew with MiXCR; each CDR3 protein has one entry. This table has 4,100 or so distinct CDR3 sequences, around 32% appearing once. Sample: PBMCs, taken at surgery. The source is a male donor with early-stage non-small cell lung cancer.

This clonotype was found once. Being off target in a library aimed at alpha chains, this beta chain has a size of little meaning. The chain uses TRBV11-2 and TRBJ2-1, with 10 bases fitting TRBD2. Germline values: CDR1 SGHAT, CDR2 FQNNGV. This CDR3 has 17 amino acids. Trimming at V came to 5 bases and at J to 6 bases, leaving 13 bases not matched to a gene. CDR3 bases: TGTGCCAGCAGCATGTCCCCCAGCGGGAGGGGGTCCAATGAGCAGTTCTTC. Translating gives CASSMSPSGRGSNEQFF.

This clonotype was counted between two and nine times. This beta chain represents an off-target read in a library built for alpha chains; its size is of limited meaning. The chain is built from TRBV6-2 or TRBV6-3 and TRBJ2-3, with a tentative D call TRBD2 (5 bases). The V gene's germline CDR1 is MNHEY and CDR2 SVGEGT. CDR3 size: 14 residues. V was trimmed by 6 bases and J by 2 bases, leaving 12 bases between them. The CDR3 is CASSQAGYTDTQYF. CDR3 DNA: TGTGCCAGCAGCCAGGCGGGTTACACAGATACGCAGTATTTT.

Remarks on this clonotype: Since the library was made to target alpha chains, this beta chain is a stray read and its abundance is not meaningful. This chain uses TRBV4-2 with TRBJ2-1; D is possibly TRBD2 (5 bases). V lost 0 bases and J 3 bases, leaving 18 bases between the germline ends. Germline V gene lookup returns CDR1 LGHNA and CDR2 YNFKEQ. The CDR3 consists of 18 residues. CDR3 region: CASSQEFLAGEYYNEQFF. The DNA for the CDR3 is TGTGCCAGCAGCCAAGAATTCCTAGCCGGAGAATACTACAATGAGCAGTTCTTC.

By sample fraction, this clonotype is large. This beta chain is an unintended read in a library built for alpha chains; its size means little. The chain recombines TRBV7-9 with TRBJ2-1; no clear D. V gave up 5 bases and J gave up 5 bases, with 7 bases separating them. This CDR3 contains 12 residues. The V gene's germline CDR1 is SEHNR and CDR2 FQNEAQ (reference sequence). The DNA for the CDR3 is TGTGCCAGCAGCCCTAACGACAATGAGCAGTTCTTC. Encoded protein: CASSPNDNEQFF.

As to this clonotype: Since it is a stray read in a library aimed at alpha chains, this beta chain has a size that is not meaningful. The CDR3 loop reads CSAGQGGYEQYF. The CDR3 DNA is TGCAGTGCTGGCCAGGGGGGGTACGAGCAGTACTTC. This chain uses TRBV20-1 with TRBJ2-7, with D perhaps assigned TRBD1 or TRBD2 (7 bases each). The V gene lost 5 bases and the J gene lost 4 bases, with 12 bases spanning the gap. The CDR3 contains 12 residues. CDR1 and CDR2 (germline): DFQATT, SNEGSKA (reference sequence).

A few counts support this clonotype. This beta chain is a stray read from a library made for alpha chains; its abundance is not meaningful. This chain connects TRBV27 to TRBJ2-1; 8 bases agree with TRBD2. The CDR3 spans 17 residues. The J segment lost 0 bases and the V segment lost 4 bases, leaving 8 bases of the junction unmatched. CDR1 MNHEY and CDR2 SMNVEV come from the germline V gene (reference sequence). The CDR3 here is CASSSILADSSYNEQFF. DNA for the CDR3: TGTGCCAGCAGTTCCATACTAGCGGACAGCTCCTACAATGAGCAGTTCTTC.

This clonotype is medium-sized (0.01 to 0.1%) by share. Because this beta chain is a stray read in a library intended to capture alpha chains, its abundance should not be given much weight. The CDR3 nucleotides read TGTGCCAGCAGTTTTCCCGCGTTTCCGGGCGAGCAGTACTTC. It translates to CASSFPAFPGEQYF. The chain couples TRBV28 to TRBJ2-7; D not resolved. Germline-derived CDR1 and CDR2 are MDHEN and SYDVKM. Trimming left V 3 bases short and J 6 bases short, with 15 bases between. The CDR3 spans 14 residues.

Concerning this clonotype: In a library made to pick up alpha chains, this beta chain is a stray read with a size that means little. The gene calls are TRBV13 and TRBJ2-7; possibly TRBD2 for D (6 bases). V was pared by 0 bases and J by 2 bases, with 14 bases between. Germline assignment: CDR1 PRHDT and CDR2 FYEKMQ (reference sequence). This CDR3 comprises 16 residues. The CDR3 DNA reads TGTGCCAGCAGCTTAGGCGTTTTGACGGGGGCCTACGAGCAGTACTTC. It is translated as CASSLGVLTGAYEQYF.

As concerns this clonotype: The size of this beta chain means little, since it is a stray read in a library made for alpha chains. V usage is TRBV11-3 and J usage is TRBJ2-1; tentatively, D is TRBD2 (6 bases). CDR1 is SGHNT and CDR2 is YENEEA in the germline V gene. This CDR3 is 14 amino acids long. Trimming cost V 3 bases and J 7 bases, with 13 bases left between them. The chain's CDR3 is CASSLFSGLNEQFF. The CDR3 DNA reads TGTGCCAGCAGCTTGTTTAGCGGATTAAATGAGCAGTTCTTC.

About this clonotype itself: Since it is a stray read in a library aimed at alpha chains, this beta chain has a size that is not meaningful. The chain combines TRBV10-1 with TRBJ2-5; 16 bases align to TRBD2. CDR1 is WNHNN and CDR2 is SYGVQD in the germline V gene (reference sequence). V lost 4 bases and J lost 2; bases outside the gene matches: 7. The CDR3 sequence is 18 residues long. The CDR3 bases are TGCGCCAGCAGTGCCGGGACTAGCGGGAGGGGTCGGCAAGAGACCCAGTACTTC. It encodes CASSAGTSGRGRQETQYF.

A note on this clonotype: This beta chain is an off-target read within a library intended for alpha chains, so its frequency means little. This chain uses TRBV28 with TRBJ2-5, with D perhaps given as TRBD1 or TRBD2 (5 bases each). From germline, CDR1 is MDHEN and CDR2 SYDVKM. Between the trimmed V and J ends, which lost 3 bases and 5 bases, there was a span of 25 bases. The CDR3 is made up of 18 amino acids. The CDR3 spells CASSLLGGGSGQRETQYF. CDR3 DNA: TGTGCCAGCAGTTTGTTAGGTGGAGGCTCAGGGCAACGCGAGACCCAGTACTTC.

As concerns this clonotype: Being off target in a library aimed at alpha chains, this beta chain has a size of little meaning. The chain couples TRBV29-1 to TRBJ2-7; 7 bases are a match to TRBD1. This CDR3 comprises 13 residues. Germline trimming cut 5 bases from V and 6 bases from J; bases unmatched to any gene: 10. Germline CDR1 is SQVTM and CDR2 is ANQGSEA. This CDR3 reads CSVRVGGWSEQYF. In nucleotides, the CDR3 is TGCAGCGTTCGTGTAGGGGGCTGGTCCGAGCAGTACTTC.

This clonotype has only a few counts. This beta chain was picked up by a library intended for alpha chains and is off target, so its count carries little meaning. The chain carries TRBV29-1 and TRBJ2-7, with D tentatively TRBD2 (6 bases). Trimming took 4 bases from V and 1 from J, leaving 8 bases between them. CDR3 length: 12 residues. Germline CDR1 is SQVTM and CDR2 is ANQGSEA. Here the CDR3 reads CSVASGSYEQYF. For the CDR3, the DNA is TGCAGCGTTGCCAGCGGGTCCTACGAGCAGTACTTC.

As to this clonotype: The library was built for alpha chains, so this beta chain is an off-target read and its size means little. V gene TRBV7-8 combines with J gene TRBJ2-1; 10 positions match TRBD1. The CDR3 sequence is 15 residues long. With V trimmed by 5 bases and J by 2 bases, 3 bases remained unmatched. From germline, CDR1 is SGHVS and CDR2 FQNEAQ. In DNA, the CDR3 is TGTGCCAGCAGCGCCGACAGGGGGCCCTACAATGAGCAGTTCTTC. Amino acids: CASSADRGPYNEQFF.

This clonotype has only a few counts. This beta chain slipped into a library made for alpha chains as a stray read, so its size is not meaningful. The V call is TRBV5-1, the J call TRBJ2-1, with D tentatively TRBD2 (6 bases). In germline, CDR1 is SGHRS, CDR2 YFSETQ. V was clipped by 2 bases and J by 5 bases, with 11 bases between them. The CDR3 has 14 amino acids. DNA of the CDR3: TGCGCCAGCAGCTTAGCGGGTAAAAACAATGAGCAGTTCTTC. This codes for CASSLAGKNNEQFF.

This clonotype is judged medium-sized. This beta chain is an off-target read within a library intended for alpha chains, so its frequency means little. This chain connects TRBV20-1 to TRBJ2-2; tentatively, D is TRBD1 (6 bases). There are 16 residues in the CDR3. Germline CDR1 is DFQATT and CDR2 is SNEGSKA (reference sequence). V lost 1 base, J lost 1 base, and 13 bases lay in between. CDR3 protein: CSARGPRGQNTGELFF. In DNA form, the CDR3 reads TGCAGTGCTAGAGGCCCACGGGGACAGAACACCGGGGAGCTGTTTTTT.

For this clonotype: This beta chain is a stray read from a library made for alpha chains; its abundance is not meaningful. This sequence joins TRBV6-2 or TRBV6-3 and TRBJ2-3; a weak D match, TRBD1 (5 bases). Germline V gives CDR1 MNHEY, CDR2 SVGEGT. V shed 8 bases and J shed 0 bases, with 12 bases lying between them. This CDR3 contains 14 residues. The CDR3 DNA reads TGTGCCAGCGTTAGGGGCGGAAGCACAGATACGCAGTATTTT. Amino acids: CASVRGGSTDTQYF.

On this clonotype: This beta chain represents an off-target read in a library built for alpha chains; its size is of limited meaning. The gene calls are TRBV28 and TRBJ1-2; a weak D match, TRBD1 (6 bases). Per germline, CDR1 MDHEN and CDR2 SYDVKM. Between the trimmed V and J ends, which lost 6 bases and 4 bases, there was a span of 21 bases. The CDR3 length is 16 residues. The CDR3 nucleotides are TGTGCCAGCAGGTCTACGGGACACCGACGCTTCTATGGCTACACCTTC. Protein: CASRSTGHRRFYGYTF.

Points on this clonotype: This beta chain was picked up by a library intended for alpha chains and is off target, so its count carries little meaning. J is TRBJ2-5 and V is TRBV5-4; 7 bases line up with TRBD1. After removal of 4 bases from V and 2 bases from J, the junction contained 2 bases not matched to a gene. The germline gives CDR1 SGHNT, CDR2 YYREEE (reference sequence). The CDR3 spans 13 residues. The CDR3 loop is CASSGTEQETQYF. The CDR3 bases are TGTGCCAGCAGCGGGACAGAGCAAGAGACCCAGTACTTC. Drawing the rest from reference TRBV5-4 and TRBJ2-5, the complete variable domain is ETGVTQSPTHLIKTRGQQVTLRCSSQSGHNTVSWYQQALGQGPQFIFQYYREEENGRGNFPPRFSGLQFPNYSSELNVNALELDDSALYLCASSGTEQETQYFGPGTRLLVL.

As for this clonotype: Because the library targeted alpha chains, this beta chain is an off-target read whose size means little. The chain combines TRBV7-9 with TRBJ2-5; D remains unclear. CDR3 size: 11 residues. The germline CDR1 and CDR2 sequences are SEHNR and FQNEAQ (reference sequence). Trimming stripped 3 bases from V and 5 bases from J, with 4 bases between. The CDR3 nucleotides are TGTGCCAGCAGCTTTTCGGAGACCCAGTACTTC. This sequence encodes CASSFSETQYF.

By share, this clonotype counts as medium-sized. This beta chain is an off-target read within a library intended for alpha chains, so its frequency means little. The V and J genes are TRBV28 and TRBJ2-1; no definite D call. The germline V gene has CDR1 MDHEN and CDR2 SYDVKM. The V gene lost 2 bases and the J gene lost 9 bases, with 11 bases spanning the gap. The CDR3 extends over 13 amino acids. Here the CDR3 DNA reads TGTGCCAGCAGTTTACCCCTGGTGAGTGAGCAGTTCTTC. Translating it yields CASSLPLVSEQFF.

As for this clonotype: In a library made to pick up alpha chains, this beta chain is a stray read with a size that means little. V and J are TRBV7-2 and TRBJ2-5; D gene ambiguous. Germline lookup yields CDR1 SGHTA and CDR2 FQGNSA. Trimming removed 0 bases from V and 1 base from J, with 9 bases in between. The CDR3 length is 15 residues. CDR3 protein: CASSLAGGGQETQYF. CDR3 sequence (DNA): TGTGCCAGCAGCTTAGCCGGTGGCGGCCAAGAGACCCAGTACTTC.

This clonotype ranks as medium-sized. Since the library was made to target alpha chains, this beta chain is a stray read and its abundance is not meaningful. The rearrangement joins TRBV12-3 or TRBV12-4 to TRBJ2-3; the match to TRBD1 covers 7 bases. J was trimmed by 2 bases and V by 8 bases; bases with no gene match: 4. This CDR3 is 13 amino acids long. The CDR3 spells CASSTGNTDTQYF. CDR3 nucleotides: TGTGCCAGCTCGACAGGGAACACAGATACGCAGTATTTT.